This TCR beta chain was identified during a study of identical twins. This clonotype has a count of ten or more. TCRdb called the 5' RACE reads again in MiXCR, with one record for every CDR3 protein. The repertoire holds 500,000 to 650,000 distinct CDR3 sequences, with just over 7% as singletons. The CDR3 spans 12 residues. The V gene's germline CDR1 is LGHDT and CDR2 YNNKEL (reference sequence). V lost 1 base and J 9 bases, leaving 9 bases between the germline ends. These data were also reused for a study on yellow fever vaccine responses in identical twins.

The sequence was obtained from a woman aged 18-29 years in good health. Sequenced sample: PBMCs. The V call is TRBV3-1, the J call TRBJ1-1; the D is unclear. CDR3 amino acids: CASSQGLSKAFF. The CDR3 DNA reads TGTGCCAGCAGCCAAGGCTTAAGTAAAGCTTTCTTT.